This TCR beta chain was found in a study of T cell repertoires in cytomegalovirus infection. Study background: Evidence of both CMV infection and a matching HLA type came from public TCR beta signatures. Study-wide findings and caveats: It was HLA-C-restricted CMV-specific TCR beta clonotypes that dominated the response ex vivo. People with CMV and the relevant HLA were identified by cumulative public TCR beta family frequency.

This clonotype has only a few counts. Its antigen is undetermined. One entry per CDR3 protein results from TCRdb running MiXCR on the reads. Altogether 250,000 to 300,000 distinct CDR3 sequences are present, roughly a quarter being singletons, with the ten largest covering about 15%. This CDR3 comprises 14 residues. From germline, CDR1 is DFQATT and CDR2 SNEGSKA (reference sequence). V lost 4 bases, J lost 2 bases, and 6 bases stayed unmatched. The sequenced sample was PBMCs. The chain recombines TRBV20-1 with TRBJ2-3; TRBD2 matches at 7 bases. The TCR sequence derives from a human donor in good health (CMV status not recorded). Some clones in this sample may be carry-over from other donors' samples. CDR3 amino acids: CSAKGGRPTDTQYF. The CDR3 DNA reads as TGCAGTGCTAAGGGAGGGAGGCCCACAGATACGCAGTATTTT.